This T cell receptor beta chain derives from a study of T-cell reconstitution after alpha-beta-depleted transplantation in children. TCRbeta library construction was performed incorporating unique molecular identifiers. Each CDR3 protein is one row after TCRdb ran MiXCR on the PCR reads. This table holds 450,000 to 600,000 distinct CDR3 sequences, 32% found once. In regard to this clonotype: One junction end disagrees with the germline gene, perhaps due to a read error.

The CDR3 length is 11 residues. Germline CDR1 reads SGHTA; CDR2 reads FQGNSA. The sequencing used PBMCs from the stem cell graft donor, collected from the stem cell graft. The source is a human donor who donated a stem cell graft to a child with aplastic anemia. V gene TRBV7-2 combines with J gene TRBJ2-5; D might be TRBD2 (5 bases). CDR3 nucleotides: TGTGCCAGCGGGAGTGGCGAGACCCAGAACTTC. Amino acid sequence: CASGSGETQNF.